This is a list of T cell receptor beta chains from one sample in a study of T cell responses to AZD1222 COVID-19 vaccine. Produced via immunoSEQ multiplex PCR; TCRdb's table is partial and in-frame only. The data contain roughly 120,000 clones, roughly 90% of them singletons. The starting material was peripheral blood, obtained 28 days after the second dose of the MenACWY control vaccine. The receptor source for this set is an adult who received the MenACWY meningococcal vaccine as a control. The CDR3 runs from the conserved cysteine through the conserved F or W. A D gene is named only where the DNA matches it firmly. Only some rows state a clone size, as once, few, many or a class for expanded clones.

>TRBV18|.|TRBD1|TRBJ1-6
TGTGCCAGCTCACCAGAAAGACAGGGTATTATTTCCCCCCTCCACTTT
CASSPERQGIISPLHF
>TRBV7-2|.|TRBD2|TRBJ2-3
TGTGCCAGCAGCTTACGAGCGGGGGCCACAGATACGCAGTATTTT
CASSLRAGATDTQYF
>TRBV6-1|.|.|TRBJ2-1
TGTGCCAGCAGTGAAGCCAAACTCGGTTCTTACAATGAGCAGTTCTTC
CASSEAKLGSYNEQFF
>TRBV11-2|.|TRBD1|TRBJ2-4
TGTGCCAGCAGCACGGCAGGGGGCGCCGGGAACATTCAGTACTTC
CASSTAGGAGNIQYF
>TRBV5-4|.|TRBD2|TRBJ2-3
TGTGCCAGCAGCTTACCGGGACTAGCGGGAGGGAGCACAGATACGCAGTATTTT
CASSLPGLAGGSTDTQYF
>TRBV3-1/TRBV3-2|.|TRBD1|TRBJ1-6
TGTGCCAGCAGCCTTGACGGGACAGGAAATAATTCACCCCTCCACTTT
CASSLDGTGNNSPLHF
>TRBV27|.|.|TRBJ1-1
TGTGCCAGCAGTTTGGCAGGACAATCATTAGGGATGAACACTGAAGCTTTCTTT
CASSLAGQSLGMNTEAFF
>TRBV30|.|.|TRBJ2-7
TGTGCCTGGAGTGCGCGGGTGCTCTACGAGCAGTACTTC
CAWSARVLYEQYF
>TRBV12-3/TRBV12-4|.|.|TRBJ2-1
TGTGCCAGCAGTTTAGGGGAGGAGCAGTTCTTC
CASSLGEEQFF
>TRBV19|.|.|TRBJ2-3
TGTGCCAGTAGTGCTGGAGGGGGCTCATCCACAGATACGCAGTATTTT
CASSAGGGSSTDTQYF
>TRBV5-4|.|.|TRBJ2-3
TGTGCCAGCATGAGGGCTTACACAGATACGCAGTATTTT
CASMRAYTDTQYF
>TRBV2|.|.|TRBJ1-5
TGTGCCAGCAAAGGAGACGGAAGCAATCAGCCCCAGCATTTT
CASKGDGSNQPQHF
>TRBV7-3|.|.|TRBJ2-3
TGTGCCAGCAGCTTAACTCCCGGGAGCACAGATACGCAGTATTTT
CASSLTPGSTDTQYF
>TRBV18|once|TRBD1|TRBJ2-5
TGTGCCAGCTCCCCGACCCGGACAGGGTCTCACGAGACCCAGTACTTC
CASSPTRTGSHETQYF
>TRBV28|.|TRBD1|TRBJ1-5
TGTGCCAGCACCTTGAACAGGGGTAATCAGCCCCAGCATTTT
CASTLNRGNQPQHF
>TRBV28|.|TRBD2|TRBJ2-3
TGTGCCAGCAGTTTAGGGGAGGGGAGGACAGATACGCAGTATTTT
CASSLGEGRTDTQYF
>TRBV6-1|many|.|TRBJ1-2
TGTGCCAGCAGTGAAAGAGGCGCCCCGGAATTCTATGGCTACACCTTC
CASSERGAPEFYGYTF
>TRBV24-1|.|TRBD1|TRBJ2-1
TGTGCCACCAGTGACGGACAGGGCAATGAGCAGTTCTTC
CATSDGQGNEQFF
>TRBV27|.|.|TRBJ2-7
TGTGCCAGCAGTTCCCAGGGCGGTCTCTACTTC
CASSSQGGLYF
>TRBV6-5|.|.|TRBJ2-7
TGTGCCAGCAGTTACTCAGCTAGAAGCTACGAGCAGTACTTC
CASSYSARSYEQYF
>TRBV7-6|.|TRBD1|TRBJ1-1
TGTGCCAGCAGCTCTCGACAGGGGGCTACAAACACTGAAGCTTTCTTT
CASSSRQGATNTEAFF
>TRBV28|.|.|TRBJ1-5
TGTGCCAGCAGGAGGGTAGGCGAACCCCAGCATTTT
CASRRVGEPQHF
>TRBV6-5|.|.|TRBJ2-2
TGTGCCAGCAGTTACTTGAGGGCCGGGGAGCTGTTTTTT
CASSYLRAGELFF
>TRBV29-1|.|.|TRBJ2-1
TGCAGCGTTGGGGGAACCTACAATGAGCAGTTCTTC
CSVGGTYNEQFF
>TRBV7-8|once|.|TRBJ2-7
TGTGCCAGCAGTAGTATGGACTCCTACGAGCAGTACTTC
CASSSMDSYEQYF
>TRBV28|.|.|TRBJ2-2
TGTGCCAGTTGGCGCAGCCTATACACCGGGGAGCTGTTTTTT
CASWRSLYTGELFF
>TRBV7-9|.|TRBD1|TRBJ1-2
TGTGCCAGCAGCTTAGCTGGACAGGGGGCTAGTGGCTACACCTTC
CASSLAGQGASGYTF
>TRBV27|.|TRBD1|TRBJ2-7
TGTGCCAGCAGCGACAGGGTTGGTTCCTACGAGCAGTACTTC
CASSDRVGSYEQYF
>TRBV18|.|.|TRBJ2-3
TGTGCCAGCTCGTCCGGCCAGGGTGGGACAGATACGCAGTATTTT
CASSSGQGGTDTQYF
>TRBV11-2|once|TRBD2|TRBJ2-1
TGTGCCAGCATCCCTCCGGGGACTAGTTTTAATGAGCAGTTCTTC
CASIPPGTSFNEQFF
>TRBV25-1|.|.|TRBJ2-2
TGTGCCAGCAGACAGGGTCCGAACACCGGGGAGCTGTTTTTT
CASRQGPNTGELFF
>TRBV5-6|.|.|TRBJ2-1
TGTGCCAGCAGCTCTATTAAGGATACTACTAATGAGCAGTTCTTC
CASSSIKDTTNEQFF
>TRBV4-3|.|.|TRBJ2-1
TGCGCCAGCAGCCAAACAGGGAATGAGCAGTTCTTC
CASSQTGNEQFF
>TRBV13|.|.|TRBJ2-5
TGTGCCAGCAGCTCAGGGACGGACCAAGAGACCCAGTACTTC
CASSSGTDQETQYF
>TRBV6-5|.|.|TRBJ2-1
TGTGCCAGCAGTTACGTTGCGGGCTCCTACAATGAGCAGTTCTTC
CASSYVAGSYNEQFF
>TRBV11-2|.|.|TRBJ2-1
TGTGCCAGCAGCTTAGAGGTTTCGGTTAGCTCCTACAATGAGCAGTTCTTC
CASSLEVSVSSYNEQFF
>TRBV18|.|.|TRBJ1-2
TGTGCCAGCTCACCGGACGGAAGCTATGGCTACACCTTC
CASSPDGSYGYTF
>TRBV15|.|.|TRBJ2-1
TGTGCCACCAGCAGATCGACAGTTTACAATGAGCAGTTCTTC
CATSRSTVYNEQFF
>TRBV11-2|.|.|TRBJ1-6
TGTGCCAGCAGCTTACAGGGAAATAATTCACCCCTCCACTTT
CASSLQGNNSPLHF
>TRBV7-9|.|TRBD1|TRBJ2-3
TGTGCCAGCAACCCGCCGATTTCCGGGACAGGGGCCACAGATACGCAGTATTTT
CASNPPISGTGATDTQYF
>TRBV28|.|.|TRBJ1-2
TGTGCCAGCAGTTTAGGGCAATATGGCTACACCTTC
CASSLGQYGYTF
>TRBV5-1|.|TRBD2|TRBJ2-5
TGCGCCAGCAGTCGGGGGGGCATTGAAGAGACCCAGTACTTC
CASSRGGIEETQYF
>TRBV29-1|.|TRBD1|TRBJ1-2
TGCAGCGTTGGTCCGGGGACAGGGAGCTATGGCTACACCTTC
CSVGPGTGSYGYTF
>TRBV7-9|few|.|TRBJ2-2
TGTGCCAGCAGGGGCCCGGGGAACACCGGGGAGCTGTTTTTT
CASRGPGNTGELFF
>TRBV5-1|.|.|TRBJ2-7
TGCGCCAGCAGCTTGGGACAGACCTCCTACGAGCAGTACTTC
CASSLGQTSYEQYF
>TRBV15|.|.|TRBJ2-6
TGTGCCACCAGCAAAGGATCTGGGGCCAACGTCCTGACTTTC
CATSKGSGANVLTF
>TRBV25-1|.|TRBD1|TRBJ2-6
TGTGCCAGCAGGAAACAGGGGGCAGGTGGGGCCAACGTCCTGACTTTC
CASRKQGAGGANVLTF
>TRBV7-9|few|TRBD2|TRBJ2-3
TGTGCCAGCAGCTTAGTTCTAGCGGGAGCGACAGATACGCAGTATTTT
CASSLVLAGATDTQYF